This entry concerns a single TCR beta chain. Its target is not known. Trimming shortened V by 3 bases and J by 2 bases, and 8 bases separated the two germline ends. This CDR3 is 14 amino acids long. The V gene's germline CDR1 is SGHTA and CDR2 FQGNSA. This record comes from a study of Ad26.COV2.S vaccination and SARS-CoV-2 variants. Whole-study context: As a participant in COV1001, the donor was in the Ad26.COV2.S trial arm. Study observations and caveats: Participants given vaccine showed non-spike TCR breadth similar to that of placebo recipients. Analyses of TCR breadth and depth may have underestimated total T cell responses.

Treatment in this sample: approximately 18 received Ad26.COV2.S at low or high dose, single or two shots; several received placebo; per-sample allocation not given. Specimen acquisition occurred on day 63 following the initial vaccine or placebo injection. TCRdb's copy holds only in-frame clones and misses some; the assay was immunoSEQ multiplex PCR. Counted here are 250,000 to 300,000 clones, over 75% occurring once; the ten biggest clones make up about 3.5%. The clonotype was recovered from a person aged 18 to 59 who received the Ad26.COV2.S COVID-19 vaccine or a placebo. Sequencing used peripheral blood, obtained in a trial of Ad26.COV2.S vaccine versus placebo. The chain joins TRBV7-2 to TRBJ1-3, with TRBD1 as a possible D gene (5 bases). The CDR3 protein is CASSFGTTGNTIYF. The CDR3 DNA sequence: TGTGCCAGCAGCTTTGGGACCACTGGAAACACCATATATTTT.